This T cell receptor (beta chain) was retrieved from a study of control samples from healthy donors and cancer patients. CDR3 size: 12 residues. V lost 3 bases to trimming and J lost 1 base, with 6 bases between them. CDR1 and CDR2 from the germline V gene are DFQATT and SNEGSKA (reference sequence). Only in-frame clones appear in the TCRdb table, and some are missing; sequencing was by immunoSEQ multiplex PCR. The sample records approximately 84,000 clones, 91% being singletons. Sample: blood. The receptor comes from a man aged 25-45 years in good health. The V gene is TRBV20-1, the J gene TRBJ1-2, with no clear D. CDR3 in DNA: TGCAGTGCTAGTGAGGATAACTATGGCTACACCTTC. Amino acids: CSASEDNYGYTF.